Sequencing of this T cell receptor beta chain was carried out in a study of patients and donors after allogeneic stem cell transplantation. The CDR3 is 16 amino acids. Germline CDR1 is SGHRS and CDR2 is YFSETQ. V was trimmed by 0 bases and J by 5 bases, leaving 16 bases between them. TCRdb ran MiXCR on the RT-PCR reads and lists one entry per CDR3 protein. In the table there are under 200,000 distinct CDR3 sequences, 30% of which are singletons. The sequenced material came from blood, either unsorted or a sorted T cell fraction (not recorded which). The sequence derives from a human donor who was either an allogeneic HSCT recipient or a stem cell or donor lymphocyte infusion donor (not recorded which). It is not recorded whose cells these are; they may come from a transplant donor. V gene TRBV5-1 combines with J gene TRBJ2-3; D gene uncertain. The CDR3, as DNA: TGCGCCAGCAGCTTGGTTTCCGGAAGGCTGGGAGATACGCAGTATTTT. Translating gives CASSLVSGRLGDTQYF.